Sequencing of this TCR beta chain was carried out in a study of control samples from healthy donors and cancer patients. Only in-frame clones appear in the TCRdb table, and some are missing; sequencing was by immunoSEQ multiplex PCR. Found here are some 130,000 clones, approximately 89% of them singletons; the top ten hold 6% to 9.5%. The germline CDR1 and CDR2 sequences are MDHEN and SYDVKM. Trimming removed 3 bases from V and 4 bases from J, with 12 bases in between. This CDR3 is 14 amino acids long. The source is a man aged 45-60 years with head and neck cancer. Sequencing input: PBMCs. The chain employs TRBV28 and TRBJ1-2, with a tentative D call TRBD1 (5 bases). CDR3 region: CASSFSRVGYGYTF. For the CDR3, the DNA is TGTGCCAGCAGTTTTTCCAGGGTGGGCTATGGCTACACCTTC.